The clone carrying this T cell receptor (beta chain) was detected ten times or more. What it binds is not known. This CDR3 is 13 amino acids long. The J segment lost 4 bases and the V segment lost 6 bases, leaving 3 bases of the junction unmatched. The germline V gene has CDR1 KGHSH and CDR2 LQKENI. Time point in this sample: patch test 1, 2 weeks after DPC sensitization. The sample's treatment: therapeutic diphenylcyclopropenone sensitization with weekly scalp DPC. Blood, whole and unfractionated, served as the source for total RNA extraction. Blood collection took place prior to placing each patch test. Sample donors consisted of patients with alopecia, aged 18 to 70 years, who were suitable for DPC. Each CDR3 protein gets one entry after TCRdb re-called the RACE reads with MiXCR. The table shows under 60,000 distinct CDR3 sequences, with 9.5% to 12% occurring only once. The entry originates in a study of human T cells and chemical hapten exposure. The overall study: Per-sample variation in TCR yield stemmed mainly from small pooled library volume differences. Broader study findings: Following DPC sensitization, TCRs present above 1 in 1000 frequency showed no change.

The chain recombines TRBV18 with TRBJ1-1; 9 bases are a match to TRBD1. The receptor's source is a woman aged 35 to 49 with alopecia areata. Some clones in this sample may be carry-over from other donors' samples. The material sequenced was whole blood, taken in connection with sensitization to the hapten diphenylcyclopropenone (DPC). The CDR3 spells CASSPDRGTEAFF. The CDR3 DNA reads TGTGCCAGCTCTCCGGACAGGGGCACTGAAGCTTTCTTT.